These 30 T cell receptor beta chains came from one sample sequenced in a study of T cells in Graves' hyperthyroidism and ophthalmopathy. RNA transcripts served as the template for amplifying TCR beta CDR3 regions. First-round RT-PCR of the TCR CDR3 relied on the HTBI primer set. TCRdb ran MiXCR on the multiplex PCR reads and lists one entry per CDR3 protein. Of over 350,000 distinct CDR3 sequences in the sample, over 13% were seen once. Sequencing input: blood. These receptors all stem from a man aged 50-59 years with Graves' ophthalmopathy.

This clonotype was recorded many times. This sequence joins TRBV12-3 or TRBV12-4 and TRBJ1-2, with 9 nucleotides matching TRBD1. V shed 4 bases and J 0 bases; nucleotides not matched to a gene: 12. This CDR3 is 18 amino acids long. For the CDR3, the DNA is TGTGCCAGCAGTTCGACGGAACAGGGGGCTATGGCTAACTATGGCTACACCTTC. Translation gives CASSSTEQGAMANYGYTF.

This clonotype has a count of ten or more. The rearrangement joins TRBV12-3 or TRBV12-4 to TRBJ1-1; no clear D. Deletions cut 3 bases from V and 0 bases from J, with 5 bases between. The CDR3 is 13 amino acids. The CDR3 region is CASSFAVNTEAFF. CDR3 bases: TGTGCCAGCAGTTTTGCTGTGAACACTGAAGCTTTCTTT.

Of note for this clonotype: A much more abundant neighbour one base away suggests this may be a read error. This rearrangement joins TRBV6-2 or TRBV6-3 to TRBJ2-2, with 8 bases fitting TRBD1. CDR1 is MNHEY, CDR2 SVGEGT, per germline. The CDR3 is made up of 18 amino acids. CDR3: CVSSYSARGRGYTGELFF. The CDR3 DNA reads as TGTGTCAGCAGTTACTCGGCCAGGGGGCGCGGATACACCGGGGAGCTGTTTTTT.

This clonotype was seen repeatedly, ten times or more. This chain connects TRBV6-1 to TRBJ2-7; no clear D. V was clipped by 6 bases and J by 3 bases, with 6 bases between them. The germline V gene encodes CDR1 MNHNS and CDR2 SASEGT. The CDR3 extends over 11 amino acids. This CDR3 is CASRWGYEQYF. The CDR3 nucleotides are TGTGCCAGCAGGTGGGGCTACGAGCAGTACTTC.

Worth noting for this clonotype: This could be a read error, since a much larger clone is one nucleotide away. This rearrangement joins TRBV3-1 to TRBJ2-7; D is undetermined. The CDR3 extends over 11 amino acids. Germline values: CDR1 LGHDT, CDR2 YNNKEL (reference sequence). The CDR3 sequence: CTSSRNYEQYF. The DNA of the CDR3 is TGTACCAGCAGCCGGAACTACGAGCAGTACTTC.

This clonotype was observed at least ten times. The CDR3 region is CASSRLAGRETQYF. The CDR3 coding sequence is TGTGCCAGCAGCCGACTAGCGGGAAGAGAGACCCAGTACTTC. The rearrangement links TRBV7-2 to TRBJ2-5; TRBD2 matches at 11 bases. The length of the CDR3 is 14 residues. J lost 4 bases, V lost 5 bases, and 3 bases had no gene match. CDR1 is SGHTA, CDR2 FQGNSA, per germline. The full variable domain, rest sourced from reference TRBV7-2 and TRBJ2-5, is GAGVSQSPSNKVTEKGKDVELRCDPISGHTALYWYRQSLGQGLEFLIYFQGNSAPDKSGLPSDRFSAERTGGSVSTLTIQRTQQEDSAVYLCASSRLAGRETQYFGPGTRLLVL.

This clonotype was recorded a few times. This chain uses TRBV20-1 with TRBJ2-1; 8 nucleotides match TRBD2. This CDR3 region has 13 residues. J was trimmed by 8 bases and V by 5 bases; bases with no gene match: 8. Germline lookup yields CDR1 DFQATT and CDR2 SNEGSKA (reference sequence). The CDR3 coding sequence is TGCAGTGCTCCCGAGACTAGCGTCGATGAGCAGTTCTTC. This sequence encodes CSAPETSVDEQFF.

This clonotype appeared a few times. The V call is TRBV10-2, the J call TRBJ2-1; D tentatively fits TRBD1 or TRBD2 (5 bases each). Looked up from germline, CDR1 is WSHSY and CDR2 is SAAADI. The CDR3 has 16 residues. V lost 3 bases, J lost 3 bases, and 15 bases lay in between. For the CDR3, the DNA is TGCGCCAGCAGTGAAGCGCTCGGGACCAGCTACAATGAGCAGTTCTTC. It encodes CASSEALGTSYNEQFF.

In its sample, this clonotype was seen many times. V usage is TRBV7-3 and J usage is TRBJ2-5; D is possibly TRBD1 (6 bases). The CDR3 loop spans 15 amino acids. CDR1 SGHTA and CDR2 FQGTGA come from the germline V gene. V was shortened by 2 bases and J by 5 bases, with 15 bases between the two germline ends. The CDR3: CASSLGAGVGETQYF. In DNA form, the CDR3 reads TGTGCCAGCAGCTTAGGGGCAGGGGTAGGGGAGACCCAGTACTTC.

This sequence joins TRBV29-1 and TRBJ2-2, with D possibly being TRBD2 (5 bases). In germline, CDR1 is SQVTM, CDR2 ANQGSEA. CDR3 length equals 14 residues. V lost 6 bases and J 0 bases, leaving 11 bases between the germline ends. This chain's CDR3 is CSVALGTNTGELFF. The CDR3, as DNA: TGCAGCGTGGCACTAGGAACGAACACCGGGGAGCTGTTTTTT.

The table lists this clonotype with many counts. CDR3 DNA: TGCAGTGCTAGAATGGCCCAAAGTGGAGAGACCCAGTACTTC. Residues: CSARMAQSGETQYF. The gene calls are TRBV20-1 and TRBJ2-5; no firm D call. The CDR3 loop spans 14 amino acids. Germline lookup yields CDR1 DFQATT and CDR2 SNEGSKA (reference sequence). V lost 2 bases, J lost 4 bases, and 14 bases lay in between.

V gene TRBV5-1 combines with J gene TRBJ2-7; D is unresolved. Germline lookup yields CDR1 SGHRS and CDR2 YFSETQ. CDR3 length: 13 residues. Trimming left V 2 bases short and J 2 bases short, with 8 bases between. The CDR3 sequence is CASSFLRTYEQYF. In nucleotides, the CDR3 is TGCGCCAGCAGCTTCCTACGTACCTACGAGCAGTACTTC.

J is TRBJ2-2 and V is TRBV4-1; D remains unclear. The CDR3 has 16 residues. Germline CDR1 reads MGHRA; CDR2 reads YSYEKL. Trimming removed 0 bases from V and 4 bases from J, with 12 bases in between. The CDR3, as DNA: TGCGCCAGCAGCCAAGAAGGAGCTCAGGTCACCGGGGAGCTGTTTTTT. This codes for CASSQEGAQVTGELFF.

This clonotype was recorded many times. The V and J genes are TRBV18 and TRBJ2-1, with D unclear. Per the germline V gene, CDR1 is KGHSH and CDR2 is LQKENI. The CDR3 is 15 amino acids. The V end lost 4 bases, the J end lost 10 bases, and 20 bases lay between the germline ends. This chain's CDR3 is CASSLVQGSGSEQFF. DNA for the CDR3: TGTGCCAGCTCACTCGTCCAAGGCTCCGGCTCAGAGCAGTTCTTC.

This clonotype was counted only a few times. This sequence joins TRBV20-1 and TRBJ2-3; D is possibly TRBD2 (6 bases). Trimming pared 6 bases from V and 2 bases from J, leaving 12 bases between. Looked up from germline, CDR1 is DFQATT and CDR2 is SNEGSKA (reference sequence). There are 13 residues in the CDR3. CDR3 amino acids: CSAPWRATDTQYF. As DNA, the CDR3 is TGCAGTGCCCCTTGGAGGGCCACAGATACGCAGTATTTT.

This clonotype was detected ten times or more. The rearrangement uses TRBV12-3 or TRBV12-4 and TRBJ2-3, with D possibly being TRBD2 (6 bases). The CDR3 loop spans 14 amino acids. Trimming pared 6 bases from V and 3 bases from J, leaving 13 bases between. CDR3 region: CASRLFSGTDTQYF. The CDR3 DNA follows: TGTGCCAGCAGACTTTTTAGCGGTACAGATACGCAGTATTTT.

This clonotype was counted many times. The CDR3 loop is CSARDTRGGMYEQYF. The CDR3 DNA follows: TGCAGTGCTAGAGATACACGGGGCGGAATGTACGAGCAGTACTTC. The genes are TRBV20-1 and TRBJ2-7; D is possibly TRBD1 or TRBD2 (5 bases each). V was clipped by 0 bases and J by 4 bases, with 16 bases between them. This CDR3 has 15 residues. Germline V CDR1 and CDR2: DFQATT, SNEGSKA (reference sequence).

This clonotype was seen repeatedly, ten times or more. The chain uses TRBV3-1 and TRBJ1-5, with a weak D call TRBD1 (5 bases). Per the germline V gene, CDR1 is LGHDT and CDR2 is YNNKEL (reference sequence). V was shortened by 0 bases and J by 3 bases, with 9 bases between the two germline ends. The CDR3 totals 15 residues. CDR3: CASSQEVGVNQPQHF. CDR3 in DNA: TGTGCCAGCAGCCAAGAGGTAGGGGTCAATCAGCCCCAGCATTTT.

This clonotype was seen ten or more times. The CDR3 DNA sequence: TGTGCCAGCAGCTATCCTCCCCTAGCGGGAGATCGCTATGAGCAGTTCTTC. Amino acid sequence: CASSYPPLAGDRYEQFF. The chain couples TRBV12-3 or TRBV12-4 to TRBJ2-1, with 10 bases matching TRBD2. V shed 6 bases, J shed 8 bases, and the junction held 16 bases outside the gene matches. The CDR3 runs to 17 residues.

Worth noting for this clonotype: Just one base apart from a much larger clone, this may be a read error. The V gene is TRBV11-2, the J gene TRBJ2-5, with 10 bases fitting TRBD2. Judging by the DNA end, TRBJ2-1 fits better; the J call may be wrong. The CDR3 extends over 17 amino acids. Germline CDR1 SGHAT, CDR2 FQNNGV. CDR3: CASNRTVLAGVRETQFF. CDR3 in DNA: TGTGCCAGCAACCGAACGGTCCTAGCGGGAGTTAGGGAGACCCAGTTCTTC.

This clonotype was detected ten times or more. The rearrangement links TRBV5-1 to TRBJ2-2, with 7 bases aligning to TRBD2. J lost 2 bases, V lost 6 bases, and 10 bases had no gene match. CDR1 and CDR2 (germline): SGHRS, YFSETQ. CDR3 length: 16 residues. The CDR3 DNA reads as TGCGCCAGCAAGGGAGGCGGGAGCCTCAACACCGGGGAGCTGTTTTTT. Amino acid sequence: CASKGGGSLNTGELFF.

The sample holds a few counts of this clonotype. The chain has TRBV3-1 and TRBJ2-7; TRBD2 agrees at 8 bases. V lost 1 base and J lost 0; bases outside the gene matches: 8. The length of the CDR3 is 17 residues. The germline gives CDR1 LGHDT, CDR2 YNNKEL (reference sequence). Here the CDR3 DNA reads TGTGCCAGCAGCCAAGCCCCGTGGGCGGGAGGCTCCTACGAGCAGTACTTC. Its protein product is CASSQAPWAGGSYEQYF.

The J gene is TRBJ2-4, the V gene TRBV7-9; TRBD2 is a possible D gene (5 bases). This CDR3 is built from 14 residues. Germline assignment: CDR1 SEHNR and CDR2 FQNEAQ (reference sequence). Trimming shortened V by 2 bases and J by 7 bases, and 12 bases separated the two germline ends. The CDR3 nucleotides are TGTGCCAGCAGCTTACTGGTGGGCGGGAACATTCAGTACTTC. Protein sequence: CASSLLVGGNIQYF.

This clonotype was counted many times. The chain employs TRBV27 and TRBJ2-5; 10 bases match TRBD2. The CDR3 runs 15 residues. The V and J ends lost 4 bases and 9 bases, in that order; junction bases with no gene match: 11. Germline V lookup: CDR1 MNHEY, CDR2 SMNVEV (reference sequence). The CDR3 region is CASSSTAGGFGAQYF. In DNA form, the CDR3 reads TGTGCCAGCAGTTCGACAGCGGGGGGGTTCGGGGCCCAGTACTTC.

Of note for this clonotype: A read error may be the cause here, since a much bigger clone is one base away. The chain employs TRBV3-1 and TRBJ2-1; 11 nucleotides align to TRBD2. The CDR3 is made up of 15 amino acids. J was trimmed by 8 bases and V by 6 bases; bases with no gene match: 9. Germline V gives CDR1 LGHDT, CDR2 YNNKEL (reference sequence). Written as DNA, the CDR3 is TGTGCCAGCAGACTCGGACTAGCGGGTTACGATGAGCAGTTCTTC. It codes for CASRLGLAGYDEQFF.

In this sample, this clonotype turned up a few times. V usage is TRBV6-1 and J usage is TRBJ2-5; D is ambiguous. V was trimmed by 3 bases and J by 2 bases, leaving 7 bases between them. Germline V lookup: CDR1 MNHNS, CDR2 SASEGT. The CDR3 loop spans 13 amino acids. The CDR3 nucleotides are TGTGCCAGCAGTGACAGAACACAAGAGACCCAGTACTTC. This encodes CASSDRTQETQYF.

This clonotype was recorded at least ten times. The J gene is TRBJ2-1, the V gene TRBV2, with 11 bases matching TRBD2. The CDR3 extends over 14 amino acids. Germline V gene sequence: CDR1 SNHLY, CDR2 FYNNEI. The J segment lost 9 bases and the V segment lost 6 bases, leaving 7 bases of the junction unmatched. CDR3 nucleotides: TGTGCCAGCAGGGGACTAGCGGACCTAAGTGAGCAGTTCTTC. Protein: CASRGLADLSEQFF.

In its sample, this clonotype was seen many times. The J gene is TRBJ2-1, the V gene TRBV5-1, with D possibly TRBD2 on 5 matching bases. This CDR3 region has 16 residues. Deletions cut 4 bases from V and 12 bases from J, with 26 bases between. The germline V gene encodes CDR1 SGHRS and CDR2 YFSETQ. The CDR3, as DNA: TGCGCCAGCAGCGGAGGAGTCAGCGGAACTAGACCAGGGCAGTTCTTC. Encoded protein: CASSGGVSGTRPGQFF.

The chain combines TRBV9 with TRBJ2-1; D is unresolved. In germline, CDR1 is SGDLS, CDR2 YYNGEE. This CDR3 comprises 17 residues. The V end lost 2 bases, the J end lost 6 bases, and 21 bases lay between the germline ends. CDR3 sequence (DNA): TGTGCCAGCAGCGTTAGGCCCCCAACGAGAAACTTCAATGAGCAGTTCTTC. This codes for CASSVRPPTRNFNEQFF.

The rearrangement uses TRBV6-2 or TRBV6-3 and TRBJ2-1, with D tentatively TRBD2 (6 bases). This CDR3 has 16 residues. Germline lookup yields CDR1 MNHEY and CDR2 SVGEGT. V was cut by 0 bases and J by 8 bases, with 17 bases left in between. The CDR3 sequence is CASSYSRDAGGHEQFF. The CDR3 coding sequence is TGTGCCAGCAGTTACTCGCGGGATGCGGGTGGACATGAGCAGTTCTTC.